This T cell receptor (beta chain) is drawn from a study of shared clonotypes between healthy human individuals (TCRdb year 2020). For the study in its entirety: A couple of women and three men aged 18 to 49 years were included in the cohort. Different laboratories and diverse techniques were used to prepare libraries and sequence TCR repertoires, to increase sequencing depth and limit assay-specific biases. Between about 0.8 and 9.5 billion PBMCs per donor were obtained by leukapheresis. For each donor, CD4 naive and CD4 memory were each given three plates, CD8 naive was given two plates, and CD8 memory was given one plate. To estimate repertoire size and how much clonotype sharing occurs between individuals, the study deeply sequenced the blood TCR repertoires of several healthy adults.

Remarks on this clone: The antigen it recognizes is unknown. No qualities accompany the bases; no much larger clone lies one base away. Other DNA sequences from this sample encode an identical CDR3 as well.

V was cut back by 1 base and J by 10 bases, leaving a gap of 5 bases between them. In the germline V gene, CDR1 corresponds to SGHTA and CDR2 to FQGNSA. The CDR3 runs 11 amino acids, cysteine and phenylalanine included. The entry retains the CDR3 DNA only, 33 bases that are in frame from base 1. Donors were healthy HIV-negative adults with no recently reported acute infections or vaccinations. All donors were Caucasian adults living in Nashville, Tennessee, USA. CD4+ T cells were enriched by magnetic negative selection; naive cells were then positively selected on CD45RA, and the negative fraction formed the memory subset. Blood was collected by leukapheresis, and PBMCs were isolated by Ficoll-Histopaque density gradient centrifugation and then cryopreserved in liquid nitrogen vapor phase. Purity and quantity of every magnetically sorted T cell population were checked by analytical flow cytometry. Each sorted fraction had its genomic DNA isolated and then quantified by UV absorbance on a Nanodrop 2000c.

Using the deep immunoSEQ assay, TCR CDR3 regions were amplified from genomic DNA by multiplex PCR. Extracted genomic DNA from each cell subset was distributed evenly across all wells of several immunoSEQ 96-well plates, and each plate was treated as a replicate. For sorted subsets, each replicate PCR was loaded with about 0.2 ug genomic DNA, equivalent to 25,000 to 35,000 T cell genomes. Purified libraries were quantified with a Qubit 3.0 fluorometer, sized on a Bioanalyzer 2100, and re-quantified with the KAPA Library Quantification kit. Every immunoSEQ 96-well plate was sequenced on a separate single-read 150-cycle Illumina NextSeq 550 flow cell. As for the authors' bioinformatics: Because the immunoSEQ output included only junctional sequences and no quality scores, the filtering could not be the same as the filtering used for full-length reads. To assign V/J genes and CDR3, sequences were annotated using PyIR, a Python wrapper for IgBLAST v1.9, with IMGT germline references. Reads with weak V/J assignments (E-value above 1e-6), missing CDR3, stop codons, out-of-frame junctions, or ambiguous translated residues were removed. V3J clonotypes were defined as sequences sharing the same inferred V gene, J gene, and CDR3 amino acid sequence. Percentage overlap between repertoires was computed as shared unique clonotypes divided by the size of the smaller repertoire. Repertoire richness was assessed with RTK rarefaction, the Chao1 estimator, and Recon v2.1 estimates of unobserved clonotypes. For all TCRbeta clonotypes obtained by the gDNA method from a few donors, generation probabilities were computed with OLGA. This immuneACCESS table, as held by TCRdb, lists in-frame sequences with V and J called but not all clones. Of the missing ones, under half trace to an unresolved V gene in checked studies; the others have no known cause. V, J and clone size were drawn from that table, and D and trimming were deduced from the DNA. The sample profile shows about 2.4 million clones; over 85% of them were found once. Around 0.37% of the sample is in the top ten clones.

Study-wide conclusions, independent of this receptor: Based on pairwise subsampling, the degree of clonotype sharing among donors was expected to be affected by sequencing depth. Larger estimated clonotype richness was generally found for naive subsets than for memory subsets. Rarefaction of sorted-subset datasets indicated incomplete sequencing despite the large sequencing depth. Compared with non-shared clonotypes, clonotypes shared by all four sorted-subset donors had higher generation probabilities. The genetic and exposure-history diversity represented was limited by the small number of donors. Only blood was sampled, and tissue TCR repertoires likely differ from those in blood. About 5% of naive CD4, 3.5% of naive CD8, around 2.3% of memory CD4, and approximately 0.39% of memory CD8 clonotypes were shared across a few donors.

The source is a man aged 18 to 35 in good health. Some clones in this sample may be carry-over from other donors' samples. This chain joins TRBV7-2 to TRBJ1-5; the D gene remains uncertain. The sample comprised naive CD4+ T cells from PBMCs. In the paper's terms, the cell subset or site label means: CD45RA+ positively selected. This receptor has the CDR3 CASSLEGPQHF. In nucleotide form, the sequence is TGTGCCAGCAGCTTAGAAGGCCCCCAGCATTTT.